This TCR beta chain was identified in a study of technical replicates of blood from several donors. The method was immunoSEQ multiplex PCR; TCRdb's version includes in-frame clones alone and lacks a portion of them. The sample comprises over 90,000 clones, approximately 96% of which are singletons, and approximately 0.33% rests with the top ten. In this sample, this clone turned up once. V dropped 3 bases and J dropped 2; count of bases not matched to a gene: 6. CDR1 SGHAT and CDR2 FQDESV come from the germline V gene (reference sequence). The CDR3 covers 15 residues. This clonotype was obtained from a human donor in good health. The rearrangement links TRBV11-1 to TRBJ2-7, with 8 bases aligning to TRBD1. Specimen: T cells isolated from PBMCs. The CDR3 loop reads CASSFSRGLPYEQYF. DNA of the CDR3: TGTGCCAGCAGCTTCTCCAGGGGGCTACCCTACGAGCAGTACTTC. Full variable domain (outside the CDR3, taken from reference TRBV11-1 and TRBJ2-7): EAEVAQSPRYKITEKSQAVAFWCDPISGHATLYWYRQILGQGPELLVQFQDESVVDDSQLPKDRFSAERLKGVDSTLKIQPAELGDSAMYLCASSFSRGLPYEQYFGPGTRLTVT.